The next 10 T cell receptor beta chains were all read from a single sample in a study of blood T cell repertoires in COVID-19. Here immunoSEQ multiplex PCR was the method, and the copy in TCRdb shows in-frame clones only, minus some. Of more than 250,000 clones in the sample, roughly 84% were seen once. Sequencing was carried out using peripheral blood. The receptors derive from a man aged 50 or older with active or convalescent COVID-19.

The rearrangement joins TRBV9 to TRBJ1-1, with D unclear. The CDR3 spans 15 residues. Germline V gene data show CDR1 as SGDLS and CDR2 as YYNGEE. V lost 0 bases to trimming and J lost 2 bases, with 11 bases between them. CDR3 sequence (DNA): TGTGCCAGCAGCGTAGACCTAGGCTCAAACACTGAAGCTTTCTTT. Translation gives CASSVDLGSNTEAFF.

A note on this clone: Different DNA sequences within this sample yield the same CDR3. The rearrangement links TRBV29-1 to TRBJ1-1; D may be TRBD1 (5 bases). Per germline, CDR1 SQVTM and CDR2 ANQGSEA. CDR3 size: 12 residues. With 3 bases removed from V and 5 bases from J, the gap between germline ends came to 10 bases. The CDR3 region has the DNA TGCAGCGTTGATCGGGGGAGGACTGAAGCTTTCTTT. Translation: CSVDRGRTEAFF. The whole variable domain, filled in from reference TRBV29-1 and TRBJ1-1, reads SAVISQKPSRDICQRGTSLTIQCQVDSQVTMMFWYRQQPGQSLTLIATANQGSEATYESGFVIDKFPISRPNLTFSTLTVSNMSPEDSSIYLCSVDRGRTEAFFGQGTRLTVV.

The chain carries TRBV14 and TRBJ2-2, with 7 bases fitting TRBD2. The germline gives CDR1 SGHDN, CDR2 FVKESK. The CDR3 covers 18 residues. Trimming took 3 bases from V and 2 from J; bases not matched to a gene: 12. CDR3 bases: TGTGCCAGCAGCCAGCCGTCGGCCGCGGGGGTTAACACCGGGGAGCTGTTTTTT. Amino acid sequence: CASSQPSAAGVNTGELFF.

The table lists this clone with a few counts. V usage is TRBV12-3 or TRBV12-4 and J usage is TRBJ1-3, with D unclear. The V and J ends lost 10 bases and 4 bases respectively, with 11 bases between them. The CDR3 runs to 12 residues. This chain's CDR3 is CATDRGGNTIYF. The DNA for the CDR3 is TGTGCCACCGACCGGGGAGGAAACACCATATATTTT.

The chain is built from TRBV7-3 and TRBJ1-1; 10 nucleotides line up with TRBD1. V was pared by 5 bases and J by 6 bases, with 21 bases of the junction left unmatched. Germline V gene lookup returns CDR1 SGHTA and CDR2 FQGTGA. This CDR3 region has 19 residues. CDR3 sequence (DNA): TGTGCCAGCAGCCTACCCTGGAAACTCCGGGACAGGGGACTCGCTGAAGCTTTCTTT. As protein: CASSLPWKLRDRGLAEAFF.

On this clone: One junction end disagrees with the germline gene, perhaps due to a read error. The V gene is TRBV7-7, the J gene TRBJ2-2; the match to TRBD1 covers 7 bases. The germline CDR1 and CDR2 sequences are SSHAT and FNYEAQ (reference sequence). CDR3 length: 15 residues. The CDR3 region has the DNA TGTGCTAGCAGCCCGAGGACAGGGAACACCGGGGAGCTGTTTTTT. Its protein product is CASSPRTGNTGELFF.

The J gene is TRBJ1-1, the V gene TRBV5-1, with a tentative D call TRBD1 (5 bases). The CDR3 is 17 residues long. V was pared by 0 bases and J by 3 bases, with 18 bases between. CDR1 is SGHRS, CDR2 YFSETQ, per germline. The CDR3 here is CASSLGIMTGQDTEAFF. The DNA of the CDR3 is TGCGCCAGCAGCTTGGGAATTATGACCGGACAAGACACTGAAGCTTTCTTT.

The chain combines TRBV7-2 with TRBJ2-5; TRBD2 aligns across 13 bases. This CDR3 contains 14 residues. CDR1 and CDR2 from the germline V gene are SGHTA and FQGNSA. V dropped 3 bases and J dropped 5; count of bases not matched to a gene: 0. The CDR3 DNA follows: TGTGCCAGCAGCTTGGGACTAGCGGGGGAGACCCAGTACTTC. This sequence encodes CASSLGLAGETQYF.

The chain employs TRBV19 and TRBJ1-1; the D gene is possibly TRBD1 (6 bases). The CDR3 length is 15 residues. Germline V CDR1 and CDR2: LNHDA, SQIVND (reference sequence). The germline V and J ends were trimmed by 3 bases and 3 bases, with 14 bases remaining between them. The CDR3 sequence: CASSIGGGAYTEAFF. The DNA for the CDR3 is TGTGCCAGTAGTATCGGGGGGGGCGCGTACACTGAAGCTTTCTTT.

This chain connects TRBV19 to TRBJ1-5; D is possibly TRBD1 (5 bases). V lost 5 bases to trimming and J lost 6 bases, with 17 bases between them. The CDR3 is 15 residues long. From germline, CDR1 is LNHDA and CDR2 SQIVND (reference sequence). This CDR3 is CASSYESKQGQPQHF. In DNA form, the CDR3 reads TGTGCCAGTAGTTACGAGTCGAAGCAGGGTCAGCCCCAGCATTTT.